Following are 25 T cell receptor beta chains from one sample sequenced in a study of T-cell memory formation after mild COVID-19. TCRdb re-called the 5' RACE reads with MiXCR, one entry per CDR3 protein. The data show 150,000 to 200,000 distinct CDR3 sequences, over 20% seen once. The sequenced sample consisted of PBMCs or a T cell subset sorted from them (not recorded which). These receptors were collected from an adult woman who had mild COVID-19 (a few samples of this study predate the infection). Cell type and time point are not known.

In its sample, this clonotype was seen a few times. The rearrangement joins TRBV6-1 to TRBJ1-4; TRBD1 might be the D (5 bases). CDR3 size: 14 residues. Germline V gene data show CDR1 as MNHNS and CDR2 as SASEGT. Trimming stripped 3 bases from V and 7 bases from J, with 12 bases between. CDR3 sequence: CASSDRAGVEKLFF. CDR3 in DNA: TGTGCCAGCAGTGACAGGGCGGGGGTTGAAAAACTGTTTTTT.

The V call is TRBV4-3, the J call TRBJ1-5; D gene uncertain. Germline-derived CDR1 and CDR2 are LGHNA and YSLEER. Trimming stripped 0 bases from V and 0 bases from J, with 6 bases between. The CDR3 extends over 15 amino acids. DNA for the CDR3: TGCGCCAGCAGCCAAGACGCGGCTAGCAATCAGCCCCAGCATTTT. Translation gives CASSQDAASNQPQHF.

This rearrangement joins TRBV7-2 to TRBJ2-3; no reliable D call. The V gene's germline CDR1 is SGHTA and CDR2 FQGNSA. The CDR3 spans 15 residues. V lost 2 bases to trimming and J lost 6 bases, with 15 bases between them. CDR3 sequence (DNA): TGTGCCAGCAGCTTATTCCCCCTCCTGCCCGATACGCAGTATTTT. This gives the protein CASSLFPLLPDTQYF. Complete variable domain (other parts from reference TRBV7-2 and TRBJ2-3): GAGVSQSPSNKVTEKGKDVELRCDPISGHTALYWYRQSLGQGLEFLIYFQGNSAPDKSGLPSDRFSAERTGGSVSTLTIQRTQQEDSAVYLCASSLFPLLPDTQYFGPGTRLTVL.

The rearrangement joins TRBV15 to TRBJ2-1; TRBD1 agrees at 7 bases. Germline V gene data show CDR1 as LNHNV and CDR2 as YYDKDF (reference sequence). The CDR3 runs 12 residues. The ends lost 10 bases at V and 5 bases at J; junction bases unmatched: 5. As DNA, the CDR3 is TGTGCCATACTACAGGGGAACAATGAGCAGTTCTTC. This gives the protein CAILQGNNEQFF.

This clonotype occurred once. V is TRBV5-8 and J is TRBJ1-5, with D uncertain. The germline V and J ends were trimmed by 4 bases and 1 base, with 9 bases remaining between them. The CDR3 covers 14 residues. Germline CDR1 reads SGHTS; CDR2 reads YDEGEE. The CDR3 DNA reads as TGTGCCAGCAGCCCGGCGCCGAGCAATCAGCCCCAGCATTTT. This codes for CASSPAPSNQPQHF.

This chain links TRBV9 with TRBJ2-7; 7 bases agree with TRBD1. The CDR3 sequence is 16 residues long. The J segment lost 0 bases and the V segment lost 3 bases, leaving 9 bases of the junction unmatched. Germline V gene data show CDR1 as SGDLS and CDR2 as YYNGEE. CDR3 bases: TGTGCCAGCAGCGCCTCCCGGGACAGTAGCTCCTACGAGCAGTACTTC. Amino acid sequence: CASSASRDSSSYEQYF.

This clonotype turned up a few times. This rearrangement joins TRBV4-2 to TRBJ2-7; unclear D gene. The germline CDR1 and CDR2 sequences are LGHNA and YNFKEQ. The CDR3 spans 12 residues. V lost 3 bases and J lost 2, with 5 bases in between. The CDR3 coding sequence is TGTGCCAGCAGCCAGGATACCTACGAGCAGTACTTC. It encodes CASSQDTYEQYF.

This clonotype was seen more than once but under ten times. The rearrangement joins TRBV2 to TRBJ2-1; D is possibly TRBD2 (6 bases). Germline-derived CDR1 and CDR2 are SNHLY and FYNNEI. This CDR3 comprises 19 residues. Trimming pared 8 bases from V and 4 bases from J, leaving 30 bases between. In nucleotides, the CDR3 is TGTGCCAGCCCCCCGGCGGGATCGAATACGATTCCGAGTTACAATGAGCAGTTCTTC. It yields the protein CASPPAGSNTIPSYNEQFF.

The V gene is TRBV27, the J gene TRBJ1-5, with D possibly matching TRBD1 (5 bases). The CDR3 covers 13 residues. Between the trimmed V and J ends, which lost 10 bases and 3 bases, there was a span of 13 bases. CDR1 is MNHEY, CDR2 SMNVEV, per germline (reference sequence). The CDR3 sequence is CATSQVDNQPQHF. In DNA form, the CDR3 reads TGTGCCACCTCACAGGTTGACAATCAGCCCCAGCATTTT.

Of note for this clonotype: Germline and junction disagree at one end, which may indicate a read error. The chain uses TRBV5-6 and TRBJ1-5; no clear D gene. This CDR3 is 14 amino acids long. Germline values: CDR1 SGHDT, CDR2 YYEEEE. CDR3 amino acids: CAGSLALLSQPQHF. In nucleotides, the CDR3 is TGTGCCGGCAGCTTGGCCCTTCTCAGTCAGCCCCAGCATTTT.

This clonotype was counted a few times. The genes are TRBV7-8 and TRBJ1-3; tentative D call: TRBD1 (5 bases). The V and J ends lost 4 bases and 2 bases respectively, with 12 bases between them. The CDR3 totals 15 residues. Germline V CDR1 and CDR2: SGHVS, FQNEAQ. The CDR3 nucleotides are TGTGCCAGCAGCTCGAGCCGGGGGGCTGGAAACACCATATATTTT. It codes for CASSSSRGAGNTIYF. Drawing the rest from reference TRBV7-8 and TRBJ1-3, the complete variable domain is GAGVSQSPRYKVAKRGQDVALRCDPISGHVSLFWYQQALGQGPEFLTYFQNEAQLDKSGLPSDRFFAERPEGSVSTLKIQRTQQEDSAVYLCASSSSRGAGNTIYFGEGSWLTVV.

This clonotype was counted between two and nine times. This chain uses TRBV27 with TRBJ2-7; 7 nucleotides line up with TRBD2. Looked up from germline, CDR1 is MNHEY and CDR2 is SMNVEV (reference sequence). CDR3 length equals 19 residues. J lost 0 bases, V lost 3 bases, and 17 bases had no gene match. The CDR3 spells CASSFPTAGDPPSSYEQYF. CDR3 bases: TGTGCCAGCAGTTTTCCCACGGCGGGAGACCCTCCTAGCTCCTACGAGCAGTACTTC.

This clonotype was seen more than once but under ten times. The chain is built from TRBV3-1 and TRBJ1-1; the D gene is possibly TRBD1 (5 bases). The V end lost 0 bases, the J end lost 11 bases, and 13 bases lay between the germline ends. The CDR3 consists of 13 residues. Looked up from germline, CDR1 is LGHDT and CDR2 is YNNKEL (reference sequence). In DNA form, the CDR3 reads TGTGCCAGCAGCCAAGATCGCGGCAGGGAGGCTTTCTTT. The encoded protein is CASSQDRGREAFF.

The J gene is TRBJ2-1, the V gene TRBV7-6, with D perhaps TRBD2 (5 bases). Germline loops: CDR1 SGHVS, CDR2 FNYEAQ. This CDR3 is built from 14 residues. V lost 8 bases and J 4 bases, leaving 15 bases between the germline ends. The CDR3 is CASLKRPGYNEQFF. DNA for the CDR3: TGTGCCAGCTTAAAGCGGCCAGGATACAATGAGCAGTTCTTC.

This clonotype was picked up one time. The chain recombines TRBV4-1 with TRBJ2-4; D is undetermined. Trimming left V 3 bases short and J 7 bases short, with 19 bases between. CDR3 length equals 16 residues. The germline gives CDR1 MGHRA, CDR2 YSYEKL. The CDR3 loop reads CASSQVATAQFNIQYF. DNA for the CDR3: TGCGCCAGCAGCCAGGTTGCGACGGCGCAATTTAACATTCAGTACTTC.

This clonotype appeared a few times. The genes are TRBV12-3 or TRBV12-4 and TRBJ2-5; the D gene could be TRBD1 or TRBD2 (6 bases each). The V gene lost 6 bases and the J gene lost 5 bases, with 22 bases spanning the gap. The CDR3 is made up of 16 amino acids. The CDR3 nucleotides are TGTGCCAGCAGCCCTGGAAACTCGGGGGCGTGGGAGACCCAGTACTTC. Its translation: CASSPGNSGAWETQYF.

This clonotype came up a few times. The J gene is TRBJ2-7, the V gene TRBV13; D ambiguous. The CDR3 is made up of 14 amino acids. V dropped 3 bases and J dropped 2 bases, with 11 bases sitting between them. CDR1 is PRHDT, CDR2 FYEKMQ, per germline (reference sequence). CDR3 nucleotide sequence: TGTGCCAGCAGCTTGGAACAGTCTGCCTACGAGCAGTACTTC. Translation: CASSLEQSAYEQYF.

The chain employs TRBV24-1 and TRBJ2-1; 8 positions match TRBD1. The germline V gene has CDR1 KGHDR and CDR2 SFDVKD. CDR3 length equals 17 residues. Trimming cost V 4 bases and J 4 bases; bases outside gene matches: 11. The CDR3 DNA reads TGTGCCACCAGTGACCGGGAAGGACAGGGACATTACAATGAGCAGTTCTTC. It codes for CATSDREGQGHYNEQFF.

This clonotype has only a few counts. This chain links TRBV4-1 with TRBJ1-2; 9 nucleotides line up with TRBD1. Germline lookup yields CDR1 MGHRA and CDR2 YSYEKL. V lost 4 bases to trimming and J lost 4 bases; unmatched junction nucleotides: 7. This CDR3 region has 15 residues. In DNA, the CDR3 is TGCGCCAGCAGCCGCCGGACAGGGGAGGCCTATGGCTACACCTTC. This gives the protein CASSRRTGEAYGYTF.

The chain recombines TRBV7-7 with TRBJ2-2; D possibly corresponds to TRBD1 (6 bases). Germline V lookup: CDR1 SSHAT, CDR2 FNYEAQ (reference sequence). Trimming removed 8 bases at V and 4 bases at J, with 14 bases between. The CDR3 has 14 amino acids. This CDR3 reads CASREGHRTGELFF. The CDR3 bases are TGTGCCAGCCGAGAGGGACACCGCACCGGGGAGCTGTTTTTT.

There are a few counts of this clonotype. J is TRBJ2-7 and V is TRBV29-1; 11 bases are a match to TRBD1. Looked up from germline, CDR1 is SQVTM and CDR2 is ANQGSEA. V was clipped by 6 bases and J by 2 bases; unmatched bases: 3. This CDR3 is 13 amino acids long. The CDR3 is CSVPGQGAYEQYF. The CDR3 region has the DNA TGCAGCGTCCCGGGACAGGGGGCCTACGAGCAGTACTTC.

This clonotype was counted only a few times. The J gene is TRBJ2-1, the V gene TRBV7-9; D is unresolved. The CDR3 has 18 residues. Germline-derived CDR1 and CDR2 are SEHNR and FQNEAQ (reference sequence). V lost 1 base, J lost 0 bases, and 16 bases lay in between. The CDR3: CASSLVGMSWSSYNEQFF. The CDR3 DNA is TGTGCCAGCAGCTTAGTAGGGATGAGTTGGTCCTCCTACAATGAGCAGTTCTTC.

A word on this clonotype: An end of the junction differs from the germline gene, which may be a read error. The chain carries TRBV20-1 and TRBJ2-3; a possible D gene is TRBD2 (7 bases). The germline V gene has CDR1 DFQATT and CDR2 SNEGSKA (reference sequence). This CDR3 spans 11 amino acids. Written as DNA, the CDR3 is TGCAGTGCTCTCGCGTTAGGGGGGGCCAATTTT. Residues: CSALALGGANF.

The genes are TRBV29-1 and TRBJ2-2; 9 nucleotides line up with TRBD2. Trimming removed 8 bases from V and 6 bases from J; junction bases left unmatched: 10. Looked up from germline, CDR1 is SQVTM and CDR2 is ANQGSEA. This CDR3 is 14 amino acids long. CDR3: CSIPETSGSGELFF. The CDR3 bases are TGCAGCATCCCCGAGACTAGCGGTTCCGGGGAGCTGTTTTTT.

This clonotype was observed a handful of times. The chain uses TRBV2 and TRBJ2-7; the match to TRBD1 covers 7 bases. CDR1 is SNHLY and CDR2 is FYNNEI in the germline V gene. The junction had 10 bases not matched to a gene; V was cut back by 1 base and J by 4 bases. This CDR3 is built from 16 residues. CDR3 nucleotides: TGTGCCAGCAGTGAAGAGGAGACCAGGGGGTGGTACGAGCAGTACTTC. It is translated as CASSEEETRGWYEQYF. Supplemented by reference TRBV2 and TRBJ2-7, the full variable domain reads EPEVTQTPSHQVTQMGQEVILRCVPISNHLYFYWYRQILGQKVEFLVSFYNNEISEKSEIFDDQFSVERPDGSNFTLKIRSTKLEDSAMYFCASSEEETRGWYEQYFGPGTRLTVT.